These T cell receptor beta chains were read from a single sample in a study of control samples from healthy donors and cancer patients. The protocol was immunoSEQ multiplex PCR, while the TCRdb copy is restricted to in-frame clones and leaves out a portion. Of 150,000 or so clones in the sample, 93% were seen once. Sequencing was carried out using blood. The receptors derive from a young man in good health. Each CDR3 is given with its conserved first and last residue. The D gene is left open where the match is weak. The size of a clone is reported for some rows only, either as once, few or many, or as a class for expanded clones.

j_call	clone_size	d_call	v_call	cdr3_aa
TRBJ2-7	NA	TRBD2	TRBV2	CASSARGAANEQYF
TRBJ1-4	NA	NA	TRBV2	CASSALRYVFF
TRBJ1-1	few	NA	TRBV5-1	CASSSGPMNTEAFF
TRBJ2-5	few	TRBD2	TRBV4-1	CASSSSIGREETQYF
TRBJ1-1	NA	NA	TRBV7-8	CASSKGRGNTEAFF
TRBJ1-2	many	TRBD1	TRBV4-3	CASSQASQGDYGYTF
TRBJ1-4	NA	TRBD1	TRBV27	CASGRDRASFF
TRBJ1-5	once	TRBD1	TRBV18	CASSSTGGNPWNQPQHF
TRBJ2-3	NA	TRBD2	TRBV4-2	CASSQEWTSGGTQYF
TRBJ1-5	NA	NA	TRBV27	CASSLSGGNWQPQHF
TRBJ2-1	NA	NA	TRBV19	CASSPNGGYNEQFF
TRBJ1-2	NA	NA	TRBV4-1	CASSQDRAGILGYTF
TRBJ2-1	NA	NA	TRBV2	CASSGTASSYNEQFF
TRBJ2-7	NA	NA	TRBV27	CASKDTYRTHEQYF
TRBJ2-3	NA	NA	TRBV29-1	CSVTTRDNGADTQYF
TRBJ2-5	NA	NA	TRBV3-1/TRBV3-2	CASSQGLVRMGETQYF
TRBJ1-1	NA	NA	TRBV2	CASSDGGLAVNTEAFF
TRBJ2-7	NA	NA	TRBV12-5	CASGASREQYF
TRBJ2-7	NA	NA	TRBV5-1	CASSRTGGVEQYF
TRBJ1-4	NA	NA	TRBV10-3	CAVGGNEKLFF
TRBJ2-7	NA	NA	TRBV5-6	CASSLGASTYEQYF
TRBJ1-3	NA	NA	TRBV5-3	CARSLPGVNRSSGNTIYF
TRBJ2-1	NA	TRBD2	TRBV30	CAWSVTSGRIQFF
TRBJ2-1	NA	TRBD2	TRBV11-2	CASSQGTTYEQFF
TRBJ1-1	NA	TRBD1	TRBV3-1/TRBV3-2	CASSQEKGAGTEAFF
TRBJ2-1	NA	NA	TRBV4-3	CASSQVAASYNEQFF
TRBJ1-2	NA	NA	TRBV19	CASKSREILDGYTF
TRBJ2-7	NA	TRBD2	TRBV18	CASSQGGAGEQYF
TRBJ1-1	NA	NA	TRBV12-3/TRBV12-4	CASSLKSNTEAFF
TRBJ2-7	NA	NA	TRBV10-1	CASSESEGGPAYEQYF
TRBJ1-1	medium-sized	NA	TRBV10-2	CASSEWERGRGDTEAFF
TRBJ1-6	NA	TRBD1	TRBV4-2	CASSQEGTGSFSPLHF
TRBJ1-2	NA	TRBD1	TRBV30	CAWRRVLNRGYGYTF
TRBJ1-4	NA	NA	TRBV5-1	CASSLRQTATNEKLFF
TRBJ2-3	NA	TRBD2	TRBV29-1	CSVQASGGTDTQYF
TRBJ1-3	NA	NA	TRBV6-5	CASRERRSGNTIYF
TRBJ1-1	once	NA	TRBV5-4	CASSLAVNTEAFF
TRBJ2-1	NA	NA	TRBV6-1	CASSDRMREDNNEQFF
TRBJ1-2	NA	TRBD1	TRBV5-1	CASSSSQGTGESYYGYTF
TRBJ1-2	NA	TRBD1	TRBV4-3	CASSQDHGQGEYGYTF
TRBJ1-5	once	NA	TRBV28	CASRIYGDQPQHF
TRBJ2-1	NA	NA	TRBV7-8	CASSPTLRGDEQFF
TRBJ2-7	NA	NA	TRBV28	CASSPSVAYEQYF
TRBJ1-1	NA	NA	TRBV28	CASSLSGARRTEAFF
TRBJ2-2	NA	TRBD2	TRBV4-2	CASSQQEGLVGELFF
TRBJ2-2	few	NA	TRBV5-1	CAAQGGTGELFF
TRBJ2-1	NA	TRBD2	TRBV5-8	CASSLFGGGLYNEQFF
TRBJ1-1	NA	NA	TRBV11-3	CASSLAGGTEAFF
TRBJ1-1	NA	TRBD1	TRBV29-1	CSVGPGQRNTEAFF
TRBJ1-2	NA	TRBD1	TRBV12-5	CASGDTRGPNYGYTF
TRBJ2-7	NA	NA	TRBV30	CAWSGGYEQYF
TRBJ2-4	NA	NA	TRBV5-4	CASSPRVDSAKNIQYF
TRBJ2-7	once	NA	TRBV11-2	CASSLKGTGSYEQYF
TRBJ2-1	NA	NA	TRBV7-9	CASKADTLSFDEQFF
TRBJ2-7	NA	NA	TRBV7-6	CASSPTIGLPYEQYF